One and the same sample provided the 27 T cell receptor beta chains below, sequenced in a study of T cells in Graves' hyperthyroidism and ophthalmopathy (dated by TCRdb to about 2019). The protocol used for the library was multiplex PCR. Sequencing took place on an Illumina HiSeq 2000. The TCR beta CDR3 regions were amplified from RNA transcripts. For the first round of RT-PCR on the TCR CDR3, the HTBI primer set was used together with the Qiagen OneStep RT-PCR kit. TCRdb redid the processing of the public reads, applying fastp at Q25 and MiXCR, and retained in-frame beta chains. Every entry covers one CDR3 protein and lists the most common genes and DNA from its rows. The sample yields around 700,000 distinct CDR3 sequences; about 19% were counted once. The ten top clones hold 16% of the sample. Sequenced material: blood. Source of these receptors: a woman aged 50 to 60 with Graves' hyperthyroidism that later progressed to Graves' ophthalmopathy.

The chain has TRBV29-1 and TRBJ1-1, with 8 bases fitting TRBD1. Germline trimming cut 7 bases from V and 5 bases from J; bases unmatched to any gene: 6. The CDR3 runs to 12 residues. The V gene's germline CDR1 is SQVTM and CDR2 ANQGSEA. This CDR3 reads CSAGQGSTEAFF. DNA for the CDR3: TGCAGCGCCGGACAGGGAAGTACTGAAGCTTTCTTT.

This clonotype has at least ten counts. CDR3 protein: CASRTTNHYEQYF. CDR3 bases: TGTGCCAGCAGGACGACAAATCACTACGAGCAGTACTTC. This chain links TRBV2 with TRBJ2-7; D not resolved. Germline CDR1 is SNHLY and CDR2 is FYNNEI. This CDR3 is 13 amino acids long. V was trimmed by 6 bases and J by 3 bases, leaving 12 bases between them.

V and J are TRBV2 and TRBJ1-5, with 11 bases identical to TRBD1. The CDR3 consists of 18 residues. Germline assignment: CDR1 SNHLY and CDR2 FYNNEI. V shed 8 bases and J 0 bases; nucleotides not matched to a gene: 12. The CDR3 is CASLDRGPGGYSNQPQHF. The CDR3 region has the DNA TGTGCCAGCCTGGACAGGGGGCCGGGGGGATATAGCAATCAGCCCCAGCATTTT.

This sequence joins TRBV6-6 and TRBJ1-5; D gene uncertain. The CDR3 extends over 16 amino acids. Germline values: CDR1 MNHNY, CDR2 SVGAGI (reference sequence). V shed 2 bases and J shed 3 bases, with 14 bases lying between them. The CDR3 bases are TGTGCCAGCAGTTACCCAAGTTTTAGGATCAATCAGCCCCAGCATTTT. It translates to CASSYPSFRINQPQHF.

This clonotype was picked up many times. The genes are TRBV5-1 and TRBJ1-1; tentative D call: TRBD1 (5 bases). The CDR3 length is 13 residues. V was pared by 4 bases and J by 8 bases, with 15 bases between. The germline V gene has CDR1 SGHRS and CDR2 YFSETQ. CDR3 in amino acids: CASSPVTEHEAFF. In nucleotides, the CDR3 is TGCGCCAGCAGCCCCGTGACAGAGCACGAAGCTTTCTTT. Variable domain in full (rest from reference TRBV5-1 and TRBJ1-1): KAGVTQTPRYLIKTRGQQVTLSCSPISGHRSVSWYQQTPGQGLQFLFEYFSETQRNKGNFPGRFSGRQFSNSRSEMNVSTLELGDSALYLCASSPVTEHEAFFGQGTRLTVV.

This clonotype was detected once. One end of the junction fails to match germline, which may point to a read error. J is TRBJ1-1 and V is TRBV29-1, with D possibly matching TRBD1 (5 bases). Germline lookup yields CDR1 SQVTM and CDR2 ANQGSEA. This CDR3 region has 12 residues. The CDR3 spells CRVEGLRQEAFF. CDR3 bases: TGCCGCGTTGAAGGGTTAAGACAGGAAGCTTTCTTT.

Comments on this clonotype: This could be a read error, since a much larger clone is one nucleotide away. The V call is TRBV7-3, the J call TRBJ1-1, with TRBD1 matching 10 bases. Germline CDR1 and CDR2: SGHTA and FQGTGA. This CDR3 spans 16 amino acids. V was clipped by 2 bases and J by 5 bases; unmatched bases: 8. This chain's CDR3 is CASSLLPGTGETEAFF. The CDR3 nucleotides read TGTGCCAGCAGCTTATTACCTGGGACAGGGGAGACTGAAGCTTTCTTT.

This clonotype was detected only a few times. The CDR3 DNA follows: TGCAGTGCTAGCGGCACAGGTTACGAGCAGTACTTC. Protein: CSASGTGYEQYF. The J gene is TRBJ2-7, the V gene TRBV20-1; maybe TRBD1 (5 bases). The V end lost 3 bases, the J end lost 4 bases, and 10 bases lay between the germline ends. CDR3 length: 12 amino acids. CDR1 is DFQATT, CDR2 SNEGSKA, per germline (reference sequence).

In this sample, this clonotype turned up many times. This sequence joins TRBV18 and TRBJ2-1; TRBD2 agrees at 8 bases. The CDR3 consists of 18 residues. Germline loops: CDR1 KGHSH, CDR2 LQKENI. Losses at the gene ends were 3 bases for V and 2 bases for J; bases not matched to a gene: 12. CDR3 loop: CASSPLAGGRRPYNEQFF. The CDR3, as DNA: TGTGCCAGCTCACCGCTTGCGGGGGGACGTCGTCCCTACAATGAGCAGTTCTTC.

The CDR3 DNA follows: TGTGCCAGCAGCCAAGAAAAGAGGGCGCAGTATTTT. This encodes CASSQEKRAQYF. The genes are TRBV3-1 and TRBJ2-3, with D perhaps matching TRBD2 (5 bases). The V and J ends lost 0 bases and 10 bases respectively, with 8 bases between them. Germline CDR1 reads LGHDT; CDR2 reads YNNKEL (reference sequence). CDR3 length equals 12 residues.

This chain links TRBV2 with TRBJ2-1; TRBD1 is a possible D gene (5 bases). Germline V gene data show CDR1 as SNHLY and CDR2 as FYNNEI. The CDR3 runs 12 residues. Trimming pared 6 bases from V and 6 bases from J, leaving 9 bases between. CDR3 nucleotides: TGTGCCAGCAGACAGGATCCCAATGAGCAGTTCTTC. Residues: CASRQDPNEQFF.

The chain recombines TRBV6-1 with TRBJ2-1, with D perhaps TRBD2 (6 bases). Germline V gives CDR1 MNHNS, CDR2 SASEGT. V was shortened by 7 bases and J by 9 bases, with 25 bases between the two germline ends. The CDR3 totals 16 residues. DNA for the CDR3: TGTGCCAGCACCACGCGCGCGGGACTGGATTTTGGTGAGCAGTTCTTC. This codes for CASTTRAGLDFGEQFF.

This clonotype came up many times. The genes are TRBV28 and TRBJ1-1; 9 positions agree with TRBD1. Germline CDR1 and CDR2: MDHEN and SYDVKM. J was trimmed by 1 base and V by 5 bases; bases with no gene match: 8. The CDR3 length is 16 residues. In nucleotides, the CDR3 is TGTGCCAGCAGTACAGACAGGGGGTTGGCGAACACTGAAGCTTTCTTT. This encodes CASSTDRGLANTEAFF.

The rearrangement uses TRBV6-1 and TRBJ2-3; D is unresolved. Germline CDR1 MNHNS, CDR2 SASEGT. The CDR3 has 14 residues. Trimming cost V 1 base and J 2 bases, with 7 bases left between them. This CDR3 reads CASSEDHNTDTQYF. CDR3 DNA sequence: TGTGCCAGCAGTGAAGATCACAACACAGATACGCAGTATTTT.

The CDR3 sequence: CASTEEALIGLLINEQFF. In DNA, the CDR3 is TGTGCCAGCACCGAAGAGGCCCTAATTGGGTTATTAATCAATGAGCAGTTCTTC. The gene calls are TRBV6-1 and TRBJ2-1, with D unresolved. CDR1 and CDR2 (germline): MNHNS, SASEGT. Trimming shortened V by 7 bases and J by 6 bases, and 28 bases separated the two germline ends. The CDR3 runs 18 residues.

This clonotype has a count of ten or more. The rearrangement joins TRBV7-3 to TRBJ1-1; D unclear. The CDR3 covers 12 residues. CDR1 is SGHTA, CDR2 FQGTGA, per germline. Trimming cost V 7 bases and J 1 base, with 7 bases left between them. As DNA, the CDR3 is TGTGCCAGCAAGCGGGGGAACACTGAAGCTTTCTTT. Its translation is CASKRGNTEAFF.

The gene calls are TRBV11-3 and TRBJ2-3; the D gene is possibly TRBD2 (5 bases). The CDR3 spans 13 residues. Trimming left V 1 base short and J 5 bases short, with 7 bases between. The germline gives CDR1 SGHNT, CDR2 YENEEA. CDR3 DNA sequence: TGTGCCAGCAGCTTAGGCGGGCAAGATACGCAGTATTTT. Translated, it gives CASSLGGQDTQYF.

This clonotype was found a few times. The rearrangement joins TRBV5-1 to TRBJ2-5; TRBD1 or TRBD2 may be the D gene (5 bases each). CDR1 and CDR2 (germline): SGHRS, YFSETQ. The germline V and J ends were trimmed by 0 bases and 10 bases, with 16 bases remaining between them. The CDR3 extends over 14 amino acids. CDR3: CASSLAGALGVQYF. The CDR3 DNA is TGCGCCAGCAGCTTGGCCGGAGCTTTGGGGGTCCAGTACTTC.

This clonotype has just a few counts. The chain is built from TRBV11-2 and TRBJ2-2, with 8 positions matching TRBD2. The CDR3 contains 17 residues. Germline V gene sequence: CDR1 SGHAT, CDR2 FQNNGV. Unmatched junction bases numbered 7, after V lost 3 bases and J lost 1 base. In DNA form, the CDR3 reads TGTGCCAGCAGCTTCTCCGGACTAGCACTGAACACCGGGGAGCTGTTTTTT. This translates into CASSFSGLALNTGELFF.

This clonotype has a count of ten or more. This sequence joins TRBV30 and TRBJ2-5, with 10 bases identical to TRBD2. This CDR3 has 16 amino acids. In germline, CDR1 is GTSNPN, CDR2 SVGIG (reference sequence). After removal of 0 bases from V and 2 bases from J, the junction contained 6 bases not matched to a gene. The CDR3 protein is CAWSVPSGGRQETQYF. In nucleotides, the CDR3 is TGTGCCTGGAGTGTACCTAGCGGGGGTCGGCAAGAGACCCAGTACTTC.

There are many counts of this clonotype. V and J are TRBV7-2 and TRBJ1-5; 10 bases are a match to TRBD1. The CDR3 is 16 residues long. The ends lost 2 bases at V and 2 bases at J; junction bases unmatched: 3. Looked up from germline, CDR1 is SGHTA and CDR2 is FQGNSA. CDR3 in amino acids: CASSLIGTGGNQPQHF. CDR3 bases: TGTGCCAGCAGCTTAATAGGGACAGGGGGCAATCAGCCCCAGCATTTT.

There are a few counts of this clonotype. This rearrangement joins TRBV19 to TRBJ1-5; D not resolved. Germline CDR1 LNHDA, CDR2 SQIVND (reference sequence). V lost 5 bases and J lost 6, with 17 bases in between. CDR3 length equals 15 residues. CDR3 sequence reads: CASSRPSLEGQPQHF. The CDR3 bases are TGTGCCAGTAGTCGTCCGTCATTAGAGGGTCAGCCCCAGCATTTT.

The CDR3 here is CSAIGGTYNEQFF. Written as DNA, the CDR3 is TGCAGTGCTATCGGGGGGACCTACAATGAGCAGTTCTTC. The J gene is TRBJ2-1, the V gene TRBV20-1, with TRBD2 matching 7 bases. The CDR3 extends over 13 amino acids. From germline, CDR1 is DFQATT and CDR2 SNEGSKA (reference sequence). J gave up 2 bases and V 4 bases, and 2 bases lay outside the gene matches.

The rearrangement joins TRBV10-3 to TRBJ1-5; the D is unclear. The CDR3 loop spans 14 amino acids. The V end was cut by 0 bases, the J end by 10 bases, with 13 bases between. The V gene's germline CDR1 is ENHRY and CDR2 SYGVKD. Here the CDR3 DNA reads TGTGCCATCAGTGAGTCCAATTTCGGGAGCCCCCAGCATTTT. This gives the protein CAISESNFGSPQHF.

This clonotype was detected many times. The V and J genes are TRBV7-8 and TRBJ1-1; tentatively, D is TRBD1 (5 bases). In germline, CDR1 is SGHVS, CDR2 FQNEAQ. V gave up 1 base and J gave up 5 bases, with 26 bases separating them. The CDR3 has 19 amino acids. This CDR3 reads CASSLEAAGYFRLVTEAFF. The CDR3 DNA follows: TGTGCCAGCAGCTTAGAGGCGGCAGGGTATTTCCGATTGGTAACTGAAGCTTTCTTT.

The chain recombines TRBV7-9 with TRBJ1-5, with D uncertain. Trimming took 4 bases from V and 6 from J, leaving 13 bases between them. CDR1 and CDR2 (germline): SEHNR, FQNEAQ (reference sequence). This CDR3 is 14 amino acids long. CDR3 loop: CASSSGFSGQPQHF. The CDR3 DNA is TGTGCCAGCAGCTCGGGGTTTAGCGGTCAGCCCCAGCATTTT. Full variable domain (remainder filled in from reference TRBV7-9 and TRBJ1-5): DTGVSQNPRHKITKRGQNVTFRCDPISEHNRLYWYRQTLGQGPEFLTYFQNEAQLEKSRLLSDRFSAERPKGSFSTLEIQRTEQGDSAMYLCASSSGFSGQPQHFGDGTRLSIL.

There are a few counts of this clonotype. The chain recombines TRBV12-3 or TRBV12-4 with TRBJ1-5; the D is unclear. Trimming stripped 5 bases from V and 0 bases from J, with 8 bases between. This CDR3 is 14 amino acids long. CDR3 protein: CASSRLYSNQPQHF. DNA of the CDR3: TGTGCCAGCAGTAGGTTGTATAGCAATCAGCCCCAGCATTTT.